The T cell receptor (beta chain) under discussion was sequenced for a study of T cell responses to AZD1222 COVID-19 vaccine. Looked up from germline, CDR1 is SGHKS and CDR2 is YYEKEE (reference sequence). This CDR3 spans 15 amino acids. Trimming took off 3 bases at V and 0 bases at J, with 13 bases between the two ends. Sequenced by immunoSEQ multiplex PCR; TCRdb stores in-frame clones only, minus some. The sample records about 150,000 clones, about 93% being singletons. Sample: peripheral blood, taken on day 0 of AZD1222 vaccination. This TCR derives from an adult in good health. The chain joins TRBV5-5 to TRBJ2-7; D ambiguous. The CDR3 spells CASSSQVVLSYEQYF. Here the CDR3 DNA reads TGTGCCAGCAGCTCTCAGGTTGTTCTCTCCTACGAGCAGTACTTC. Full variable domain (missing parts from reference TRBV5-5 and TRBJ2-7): DAGVTQSPTHLIKTRGQQVTLRCSPISGHKSVSWYQQVLGQGPQFIFQYYEKEERGRGNFPDRFSARQFPNYSSELNVNALLLGDSALYLCASSSQVVLSYEQYFGPGTRLTVT.